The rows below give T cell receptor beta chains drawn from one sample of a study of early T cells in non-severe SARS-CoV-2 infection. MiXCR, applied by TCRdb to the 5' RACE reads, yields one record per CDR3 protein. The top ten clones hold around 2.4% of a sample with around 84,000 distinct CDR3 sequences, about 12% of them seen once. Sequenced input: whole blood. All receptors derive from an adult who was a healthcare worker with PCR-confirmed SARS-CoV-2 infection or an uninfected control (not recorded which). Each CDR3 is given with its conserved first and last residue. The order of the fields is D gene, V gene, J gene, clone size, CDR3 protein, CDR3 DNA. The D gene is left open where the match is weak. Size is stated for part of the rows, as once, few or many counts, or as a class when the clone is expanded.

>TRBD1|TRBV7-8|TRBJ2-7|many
CASSDDRGRAQYF
TGTGCCAGCAGCGATGACAGGGGTCGAGCGCAGTACTTC
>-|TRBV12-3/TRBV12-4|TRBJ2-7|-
CASTRGYEQYF
TGTGCCAGCACCCGGGGCTACGAGCAGTACTTC
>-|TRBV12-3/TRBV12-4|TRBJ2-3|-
CASSPSGFNMDTQYF
TGTGCCAGCAGCCCGAGCGGGTTTAATATGGATACGCAGTATTTT
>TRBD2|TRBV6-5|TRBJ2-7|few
CASSPGTSGGISYEQYF
TGTGCCAGCAGTCCCGGGACTAGCGGGGGGATCTCCTACGAGCAGTACTTC
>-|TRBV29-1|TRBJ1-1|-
CSATSGNTEAFF
TGCAGCGCAACGAGTGGGAACACTGAAGCTTTCTTT
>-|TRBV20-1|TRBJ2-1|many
CSARDRANNEQFF
TGCAGTGCTAGAGATAGGGCTAACAATGAGCAGTTCTTC
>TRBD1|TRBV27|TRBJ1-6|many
CASSRQGGNSPLHF
TGTGCCAGCAGTCGACAGGGAGGTAATTCACCCCTCCACTTT
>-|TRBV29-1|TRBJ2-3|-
CSPPGASPVAPRDYTDTQYF
TGCAGCCCCCCAGGGGCCTCACCGGTGGCTCCACGAGACTACACAGATACGCAGTATTTT
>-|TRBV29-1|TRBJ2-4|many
CSVKENIQYF
TGCAGCGTGAAGGAAAACATTCAGTACTTC
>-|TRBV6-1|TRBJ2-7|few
CASSRGGTAAGEQYF
TGTGCCAGCAGTCGGGGCGGGACAGCCGCCGGCGAGCAGTACTTC
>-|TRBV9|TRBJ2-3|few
CASSAGPPGDTQYF
TGTGCCAGCAGCGCCGGACCTCCTGGCGATACGCAGTATTTT
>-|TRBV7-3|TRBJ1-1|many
CASSLLGQNTEAFF
TGTGCCAGCAGCTTACTTGGGCAGAACACTGAAGCTTTCTTT
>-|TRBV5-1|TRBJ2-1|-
CVSSETNRNNEQFF
TGCGTCAGCAGCGAGACTAACCGGAACAATGAGCAGTTCTTC
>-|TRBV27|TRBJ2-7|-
CASSYATASYEQYF
TGTGCCAGCAGTTACGCGACAGCCTCCTACGAGCAGTACTTC
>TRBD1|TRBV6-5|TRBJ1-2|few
CASTGQGGNYGYTF
TGTGCCAGCACTGGACAAGGGGGCAACTATGGCTACACCTTC
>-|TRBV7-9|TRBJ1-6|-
CASSSSSANSPLHF
TGTGCCAGCAGCTCCTCGTCAGCTAATTCACCCCTCCACTTT
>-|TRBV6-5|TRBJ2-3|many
CASRSVTDGTDTQYF
TGTGCCAGCAGATCGGTCACGGATGGCACAGATACGCAGTATTTT
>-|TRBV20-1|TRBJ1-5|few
CSAREGGTTGPQHF
TGCAGTGCTAGAGAAGGCGGGACCACGGGCCCCCAGCATTTT